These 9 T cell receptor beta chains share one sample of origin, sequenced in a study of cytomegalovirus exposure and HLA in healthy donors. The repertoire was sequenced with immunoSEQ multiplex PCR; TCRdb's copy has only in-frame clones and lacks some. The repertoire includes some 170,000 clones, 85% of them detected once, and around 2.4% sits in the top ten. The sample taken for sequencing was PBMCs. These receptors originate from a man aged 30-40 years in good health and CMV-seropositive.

The CDR3 DNA reads TGCGCCAGCAGCTTGGCGGGGGGGGGCACAGATACGCAGTATTTT. It is translated as CASSLAGGGTDTQYF. The V call is TRBV5-1, the J call TRBJ2-3, with 8 bases lining up with TRBD2. The J segment lost 1 base and the V segment lost 0 bases, leaving 1 base of the junction unmatched. CDR1 and CDR2 from the germline V gene are SGHRS and YFSETQ. The CDR3 runs 15 residues.

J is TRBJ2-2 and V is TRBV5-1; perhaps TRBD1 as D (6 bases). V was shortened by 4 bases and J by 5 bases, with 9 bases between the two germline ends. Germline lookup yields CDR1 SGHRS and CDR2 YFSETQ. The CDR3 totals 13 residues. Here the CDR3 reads CASSPQGTGELFF. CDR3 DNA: TGCGCCAGCAGCCCACAGGGTACCGGGGAGCTGTTTTTT.

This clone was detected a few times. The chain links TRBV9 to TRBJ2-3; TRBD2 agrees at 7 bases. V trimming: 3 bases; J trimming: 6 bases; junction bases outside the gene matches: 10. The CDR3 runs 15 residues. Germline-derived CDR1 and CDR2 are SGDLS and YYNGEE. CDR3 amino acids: CASSEAGNNMDTQYF. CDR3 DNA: TGTGCCAGCAGCGAAGCGGGGAATAATATGGATACGCAGTATTTT.

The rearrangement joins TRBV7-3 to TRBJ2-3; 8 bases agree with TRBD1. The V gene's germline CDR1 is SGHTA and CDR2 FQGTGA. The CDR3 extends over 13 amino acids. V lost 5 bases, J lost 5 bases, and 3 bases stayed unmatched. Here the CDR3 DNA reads TGTGCCAGCAGCCCCGGACAGGGAGATACGCAGTATTTT. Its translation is CASSPGQGDTQYF.

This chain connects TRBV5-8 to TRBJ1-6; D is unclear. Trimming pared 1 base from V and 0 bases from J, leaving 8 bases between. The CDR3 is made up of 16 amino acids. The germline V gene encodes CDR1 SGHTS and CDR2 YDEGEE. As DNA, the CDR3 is TGTGCCAGCAGCTTGTACCCCAGCTCCTATAATTCACCCCTCCACTTT. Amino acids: CASSLYPSSYNSPLHF. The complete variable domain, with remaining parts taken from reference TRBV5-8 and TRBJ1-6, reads EAGVTQSPTHLIKTRGQQATLRCSPISGHTSVYWYQQALGLGLQFLLWYDEGEERNRGNFPPRFSGRQFPNYSSELNVNALELEDSALYLCASSLYPSSYNSPLHFGNGTRLTVT.

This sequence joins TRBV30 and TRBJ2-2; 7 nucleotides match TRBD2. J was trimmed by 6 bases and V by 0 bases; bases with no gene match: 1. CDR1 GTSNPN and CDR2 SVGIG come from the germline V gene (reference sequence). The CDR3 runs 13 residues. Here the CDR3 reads CAWSVGGAGELFF. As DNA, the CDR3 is TGTGCCTGGAGTGTGGGGGGGGCCGGGGAGCTGTTTTTT.

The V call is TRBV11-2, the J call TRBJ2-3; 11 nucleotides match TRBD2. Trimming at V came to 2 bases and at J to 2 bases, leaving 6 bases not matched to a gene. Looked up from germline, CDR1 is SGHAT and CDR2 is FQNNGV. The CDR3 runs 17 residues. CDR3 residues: CASSLLGLAASTDTQYF. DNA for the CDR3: TGTGCCAGCAGCTTATTGGGACTAGCGGCCTCCACAGATACGCAGTATTTT. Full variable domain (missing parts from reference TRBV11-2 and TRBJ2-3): EAGVAQSPRYKIIEKRQSVAFWCNPISGHATLYWYQQILGQGPKLLIQFQNNGVVDDSQLPKDRFSAERLKGVDSTLKIQPAKLEDSAVYLCASSLLGLAASTDTQYFGPGTRLTVL.

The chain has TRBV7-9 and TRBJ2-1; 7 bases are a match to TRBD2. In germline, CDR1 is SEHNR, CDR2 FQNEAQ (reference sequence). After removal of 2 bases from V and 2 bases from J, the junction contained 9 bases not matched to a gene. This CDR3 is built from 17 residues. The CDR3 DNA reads TGTGCCAGCAGCTTACCGAACAGACTAGCCCCCTACAATGAGCAGTTCTTC. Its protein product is CASSLPNRLAPYNEQFF.

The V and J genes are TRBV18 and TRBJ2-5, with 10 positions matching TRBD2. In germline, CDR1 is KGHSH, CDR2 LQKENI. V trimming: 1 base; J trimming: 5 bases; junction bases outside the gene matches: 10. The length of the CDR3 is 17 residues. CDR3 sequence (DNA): TGTGCCAGCTCACCACGTTCGAGCGGGGGGGCTCAGGAGACCCAGTACTTC. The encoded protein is CASSPRSSGGAQETQYF.